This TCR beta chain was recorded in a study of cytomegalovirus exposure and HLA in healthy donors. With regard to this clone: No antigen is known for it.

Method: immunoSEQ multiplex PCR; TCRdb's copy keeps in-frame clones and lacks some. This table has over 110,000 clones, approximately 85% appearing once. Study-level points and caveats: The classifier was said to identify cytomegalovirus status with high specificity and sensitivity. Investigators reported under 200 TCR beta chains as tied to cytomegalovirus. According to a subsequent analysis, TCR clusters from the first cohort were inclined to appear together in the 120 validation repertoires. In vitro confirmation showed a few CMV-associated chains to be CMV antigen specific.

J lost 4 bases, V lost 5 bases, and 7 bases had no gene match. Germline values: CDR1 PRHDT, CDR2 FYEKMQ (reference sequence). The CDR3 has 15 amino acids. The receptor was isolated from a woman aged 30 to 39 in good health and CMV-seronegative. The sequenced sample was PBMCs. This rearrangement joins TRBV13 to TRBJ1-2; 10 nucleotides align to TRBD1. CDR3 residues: CASSPRTGGLYGYTF. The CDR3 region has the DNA TGTGCCAGCAGCCCACGGACAGGGGGGCTCTATGGCTACACCTTC.